This T cell receptor beta chain was captured by sequencing in a study of Ad26.COV2.S vaccination and SARS-CoV-2 variants. About the research overall: Ad26.COV2.S, an intramuscular injection, was given once or twice 56 days apart.

This CDR3 is 15 amino acids long. CDR1 and CDR2 from the germline V gene are MGHRA and YSYEKL. The V gene lost 0 bases and the J gene lost 4 bases, with 13 bases spanning the gap. The table lists this clone with a count of one. The antigen is unknown. The data were produced by immunoSEQ multiplex PCR, yet TCRdb's version contains in-frame clones alone and is incomplete. The sample has 350,000 to 450,000 clones; about 92% are singletons. The treatment was: 19 received Ad26.COV2.S at low or high dose, single or two shots; 5 received placebo; per-sample allocation not given. It was on day 63 after the first vaccine or placebo injection that samples were taken. Findings and limits, study-wide: TCR breadth and depth analyses may have underestimated total T cell responses.

This sample comprised peripheral blood, obtained in a trial of Ad26.COV2.S vaccine versus placebo. The receptor's source is a person aged 18-65 years who received the Ad26.COV2.S COVID-19 vaccine or a placebo. This chain uses TRBV4-1 with TRBJ2-7; D is perhaps TRBD1 or TRBD2 (5 bases each). CDR3 bases: TGCGCCAGCAGCCAAGATAGCAGGGACGTATACGAGCAGTACTTC. Its translation is CASSQDSRDVYEQYF.